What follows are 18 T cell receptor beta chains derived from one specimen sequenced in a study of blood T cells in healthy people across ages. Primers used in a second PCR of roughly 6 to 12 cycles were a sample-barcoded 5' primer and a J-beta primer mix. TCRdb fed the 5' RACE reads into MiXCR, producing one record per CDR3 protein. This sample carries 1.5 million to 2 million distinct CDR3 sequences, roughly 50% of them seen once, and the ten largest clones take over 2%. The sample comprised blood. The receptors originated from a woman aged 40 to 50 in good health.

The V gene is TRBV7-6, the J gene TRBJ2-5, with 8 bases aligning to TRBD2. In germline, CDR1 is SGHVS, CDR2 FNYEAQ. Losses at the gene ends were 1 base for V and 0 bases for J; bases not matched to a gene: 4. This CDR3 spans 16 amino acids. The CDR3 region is CASSLGVAGYQETQYF. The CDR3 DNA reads TGTGCCAGCAGCTTAGGAGTAGCGGGGTACCAAGAGACCCAGTACTTC.

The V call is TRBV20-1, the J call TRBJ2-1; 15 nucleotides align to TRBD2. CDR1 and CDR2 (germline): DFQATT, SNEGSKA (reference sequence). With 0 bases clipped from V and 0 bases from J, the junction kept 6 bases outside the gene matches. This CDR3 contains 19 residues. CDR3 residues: CSARDSGTSGGSSYNEQFF. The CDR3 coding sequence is TGCAGTGCTAGAGATAGTGGGACTAGCGGGGGGAGCTCCTACAATGAGCAGTTCTTC.

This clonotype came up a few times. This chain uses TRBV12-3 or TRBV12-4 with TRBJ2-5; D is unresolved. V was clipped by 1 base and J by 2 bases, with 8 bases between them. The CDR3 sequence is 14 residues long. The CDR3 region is CASSLGAIQETQYF. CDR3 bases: TGTGCCAGCAGTTTAGGGGCTATACAAGAGACCCAGTACTTC.

The CDR3 DNA reads as TGTGCCAGCAGTTCCTCGGGACTCCGTGGGGAGACCCAGTACTTC. This gives the protein CASSSSGLRGETQYF. V gene TRBV27 combines with J gene TRBJ2-5; D perhaps matches TRBD2 (6 bases). CDR1 is MNHEY and CDR2 is SMNVEV in the germline V gene (reference sequence). The CDR3 extends over 15 amino acids. V was pared by 4 bases and J by 5 bases, with 17 bases between.

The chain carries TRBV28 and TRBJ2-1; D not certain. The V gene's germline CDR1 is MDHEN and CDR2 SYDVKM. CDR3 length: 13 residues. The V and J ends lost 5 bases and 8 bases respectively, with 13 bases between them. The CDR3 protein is CASSEGRSHEQFF. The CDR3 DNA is TGTGCCAGCAGTGAAGGACGCAGCCATGAGCAGTTCTTC.

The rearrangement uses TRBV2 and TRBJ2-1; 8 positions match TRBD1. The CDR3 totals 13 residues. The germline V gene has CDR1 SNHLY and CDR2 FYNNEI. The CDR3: CVRIPDRVNEQFF. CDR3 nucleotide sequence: TGTGTCAGGATCCCGGACAGGGTCAATGAGCAGTTCTTC.

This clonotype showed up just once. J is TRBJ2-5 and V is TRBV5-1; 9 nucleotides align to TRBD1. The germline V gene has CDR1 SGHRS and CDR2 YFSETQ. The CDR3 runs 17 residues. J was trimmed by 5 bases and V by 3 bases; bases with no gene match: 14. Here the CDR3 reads CASSSTSRDRVFETQYF. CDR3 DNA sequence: TGCGCCAGCAGCTCGACCTCCCGGGACAGGGTTTTTGAGACCCAGTACTTC.

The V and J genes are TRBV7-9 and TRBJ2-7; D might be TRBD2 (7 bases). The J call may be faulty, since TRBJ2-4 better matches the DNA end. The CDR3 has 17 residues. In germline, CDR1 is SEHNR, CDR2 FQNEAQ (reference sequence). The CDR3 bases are TGTGCCAGCAGCTTCGGATTAGGGGGGGCGGCCAAAAACATTCAGTACTTC. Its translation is CASSFGLGGAAKNIQYF.

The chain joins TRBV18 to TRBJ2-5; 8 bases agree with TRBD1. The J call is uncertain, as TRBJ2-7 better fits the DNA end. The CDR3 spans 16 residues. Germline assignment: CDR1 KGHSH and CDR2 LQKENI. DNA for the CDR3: TGTGCCAGCTCACCTCCCGGGACAGGTAGCCTATACGAGCAGTACTTC. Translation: CASSPPGTGSLYEQYF.

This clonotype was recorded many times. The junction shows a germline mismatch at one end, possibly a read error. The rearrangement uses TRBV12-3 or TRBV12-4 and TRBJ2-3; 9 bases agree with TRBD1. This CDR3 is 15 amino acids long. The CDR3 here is CASSLGTGSTDTQYF. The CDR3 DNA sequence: TGTGCCAGCAGCTTAGGGACAGGGAGCACAGATACGCAGTATTTT.

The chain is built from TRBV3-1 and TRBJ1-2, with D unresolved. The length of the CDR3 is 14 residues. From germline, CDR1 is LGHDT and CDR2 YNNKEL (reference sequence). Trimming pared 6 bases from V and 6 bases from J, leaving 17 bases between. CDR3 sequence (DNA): TGTGCCAGCAGAGATCTGGTGAAGGCGGATGGCTACACCTTC. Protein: CASRDLVKADGYTF.

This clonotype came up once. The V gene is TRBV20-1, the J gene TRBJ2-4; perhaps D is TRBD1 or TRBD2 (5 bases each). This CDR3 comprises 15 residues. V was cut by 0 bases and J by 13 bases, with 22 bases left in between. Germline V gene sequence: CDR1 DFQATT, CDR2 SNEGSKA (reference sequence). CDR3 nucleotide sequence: TGCAGTGCTAGAGATCCCGGACACCGCCTGGGAGAGCAGTACTTC. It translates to CSARDPGHRLGEQYF.

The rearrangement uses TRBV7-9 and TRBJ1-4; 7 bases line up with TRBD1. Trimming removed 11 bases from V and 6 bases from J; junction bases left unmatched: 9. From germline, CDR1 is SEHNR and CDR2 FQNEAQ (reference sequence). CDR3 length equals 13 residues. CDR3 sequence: CAAKGAGDEKLFF. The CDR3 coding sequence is TGTGCCGCCAAGGGGGCCGGAGATGAAAAACTGTTTTTT.

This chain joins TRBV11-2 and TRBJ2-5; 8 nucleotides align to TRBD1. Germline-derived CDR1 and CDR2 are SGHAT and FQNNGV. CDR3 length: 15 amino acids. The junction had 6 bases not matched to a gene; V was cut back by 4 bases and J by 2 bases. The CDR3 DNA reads TGTGCCAGCAGCTGTGACAGGGGCAAACAAGAGACCCAGTACTTC. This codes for CASSCDRGKQETQYF.

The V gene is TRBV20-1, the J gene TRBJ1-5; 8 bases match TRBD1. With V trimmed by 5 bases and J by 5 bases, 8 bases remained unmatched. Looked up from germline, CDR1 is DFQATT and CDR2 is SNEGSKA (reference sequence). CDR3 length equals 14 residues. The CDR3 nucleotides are TGCAGTGCTCGGACAGGGATACGTGATCAGCCCCAGCATTTT. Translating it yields CSARTGIRDQPQHF.

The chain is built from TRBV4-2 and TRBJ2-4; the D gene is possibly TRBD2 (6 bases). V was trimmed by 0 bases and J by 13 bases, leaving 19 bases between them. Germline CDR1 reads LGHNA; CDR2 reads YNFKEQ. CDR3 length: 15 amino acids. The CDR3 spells CASSQETQRGGAQYF. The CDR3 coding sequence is TGTGCCAGCAGCCAAGAGACGCAGCGCGGCGGGGCCCAGTACTTC.

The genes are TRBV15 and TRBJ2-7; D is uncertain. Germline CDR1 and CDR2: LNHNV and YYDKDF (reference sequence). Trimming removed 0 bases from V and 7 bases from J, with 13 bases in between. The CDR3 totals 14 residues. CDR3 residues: CATSRDTGSGEQYF. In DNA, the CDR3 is TGTGCCACCAGCAGAGATACCGGATCTGGGGAGCAGTACTTC.

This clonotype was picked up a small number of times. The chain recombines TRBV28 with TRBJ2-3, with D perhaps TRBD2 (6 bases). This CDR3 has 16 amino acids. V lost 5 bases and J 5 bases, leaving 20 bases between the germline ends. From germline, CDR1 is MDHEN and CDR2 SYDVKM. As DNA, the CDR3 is TGTGCCAGCAGTACTGCCTTCTTCAGGGAGGAAGATACGCAGTATTTT. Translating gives CASSTAFFREEDTQYF.